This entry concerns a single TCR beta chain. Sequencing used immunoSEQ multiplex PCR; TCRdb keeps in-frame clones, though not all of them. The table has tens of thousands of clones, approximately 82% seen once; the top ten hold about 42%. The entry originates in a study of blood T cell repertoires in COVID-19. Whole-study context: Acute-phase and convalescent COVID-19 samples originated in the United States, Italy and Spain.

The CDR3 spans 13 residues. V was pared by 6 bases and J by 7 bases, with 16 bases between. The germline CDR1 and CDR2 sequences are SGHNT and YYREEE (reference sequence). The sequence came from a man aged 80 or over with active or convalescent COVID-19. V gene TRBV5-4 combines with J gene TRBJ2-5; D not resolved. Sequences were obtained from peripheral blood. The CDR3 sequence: CASTFSVTGTQYF. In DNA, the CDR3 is TGTGCCAGCACCTTCTCGGTGACGGGGACCCAGTACTTC.